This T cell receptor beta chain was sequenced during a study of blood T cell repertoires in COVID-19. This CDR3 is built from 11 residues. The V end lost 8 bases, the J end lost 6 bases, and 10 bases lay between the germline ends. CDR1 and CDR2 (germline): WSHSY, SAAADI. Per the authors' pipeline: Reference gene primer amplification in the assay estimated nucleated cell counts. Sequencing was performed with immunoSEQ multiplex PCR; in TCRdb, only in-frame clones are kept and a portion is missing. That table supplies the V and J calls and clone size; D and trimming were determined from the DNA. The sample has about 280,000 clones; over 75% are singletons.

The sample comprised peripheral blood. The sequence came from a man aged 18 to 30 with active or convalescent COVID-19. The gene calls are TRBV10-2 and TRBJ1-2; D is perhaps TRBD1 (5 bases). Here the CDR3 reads CASAGGNGYTF. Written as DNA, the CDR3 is TGCGCCAGCGCGGGGGGAAATGGCTACACCTTC.